These 22 T cell receptor beta chains originate from one sample sequenced in a study of blood T cell repertoires in COVID-19. Sequencing used immunoSEQ multiplex PCR; TCRdb keeps in-frame clones, though not all of them. The data hold about 140,000 clones, with approximately 84% observed a single time. Input material: peripheral blood. These receptors were obtained from a woman aged 55-70 years with acute or convalescent COVID-19.

The V gene is TRBV10-1, the J gene TRBJ2-3, with D perhaps TRBD2 (5 bases). Trimming removed 5 bases from V and 2 bases from J, with 8 bases in between. The CDR3 totals 13 residues. Germline V gives CDR1 WNHNN, CDR2 SYGVQD (reference sequence). Here the CDR3 reads CASSLAITDTQYF. The CDR3 DNA reads TGCGCCAGCAGTCTAGCTATCACAGATACGCAGTATTTT.

This chain links TRBV6-5 with TRBJ2-7, with TRBD2 matching 11 bases. V shed 4 bases and J 4 bases; nucleotides not matched to a gene: 3. This CDR3 comprises 14 residues. Looked up from germline, CDR1 is MNHEY and CDR2 is SVGAGI. The CDR3 coding sequence is TGTGCCAGCAGTTCGGGACTAGCGGTTTACGAGCAGTACTTC. This sequence encodes CASSSGLAVYEQYF.

This rearrangement joins TRBV28 to TRBJ1-2, with D possibly being TRBD1 (5 bases). Germline assignment: CDR1 MDHEN and CDR2 SYDVKM. The length of the CDR3 is 14 residues. V lost 3 bases to trimming and J lost 5 bases, with 13 bases between them. CDR3 sequence: CASSFSGGGYGYTF. CDR3 in DNA: TGTGCCAGCAGTTTTTCTGGCGGGGGGTATGGCTACACCTTC.

The chain employs TRBV21-1 and TRBJ1-3; TRBD1, as called in the table, went unchecked against the DNA. TRBV21-1 corresponds to a pseudogene. The CDR3 is 17 residues long. CDR3 residues: CASSKTPTGGSGNTIYF. The CDR3, as DNA: TGTGCCAGCAGCAAAACACCGACAGGGGGCTCTGGAAACACCATATATTTT.

This clone has only one observation. The V and J genes are TRBV7-2 and TRBJ2-1; 13 nucleotides line up with TRBD2. Trimming cost V 1 base and J 10 bases; bases outside gene matches: 4. Germline CDR1 and CDR2: SGHTA and FQGNSA. The CDR3 sequence is 15 residues long. This CDR3 reads CASSLGGTSGDEQFF. The CDR3 region has the DNA TGTGCCAGCAGCTTAGGCGGGACTAGCGGGGACGAGCAGTTCTTC.

The J gene is TRBJ2-1, the V gene TRBV19, with D possibly being TRBD2 (5 bases). This CDR3 is 11 amino acids long. Per germline, CDR1 LNHDA and CDR2 SQIVND (reference sequence). Trimming pared 9 bases from V and 11 bases from J, leaving 14 bases between. This CDR3 is CASYNRDKQFF. In DNA form, the CDR3 reads TGTGCCAGCTACAACCGGGATAAGCAGTTCTTC.

The chain couples TRBV2 to TRBJ1-1, with 9 bases identical to TRBD1. This CDR3 is built from 14 residues. Germline CDR1 reads SNHLY; CDR2 reads FYNNEI. V lost 3 bases and J lost 8; bases outside the gene matches: 7. In DNA, the CDR3 is TGTGCCAGCAGTGATCTTCGGACAGGGGAAGAAGCTTTCTTT. Protein product: CASSDLRTGEEAFF.

V usage is TRBV3-1 (or the pseudogene TRBV3-2) and J usage is TRBJ1-2; D gene unclear. CDR3 length: 13 amino acids. The V and J ends lost 1 base and 4 bases respectively, with 7 bases between them. CDR1 is LGHDT, CDR2 YNNKEL, per germline (reference sequence). CDR3 coding DNA: TGTGCCAGCAGCCAAGCGGGGTTCTATGGCTACACCTTC. It is translated as CASSQAGFYGYTF.

The genes are TRBV3-1 (or the pseudogene TRBV3-2) and TRBJ2-3; TRBD2 agrees at 10 bases. CDR1 and CDR2 from the germline V gene are LGHDT and YNNKEL (reference sequence). The CDR3 is made up of 16 amino acids. V lost 1 base to trimming and J lost 3 bases; unmatched junction nucleotides: 4. CDR3 in DNA: TGTGCCAGCAGCCAAGGGGCTAGCGGGAGAACAGATACGCAGTATTTT. As protein: CASSQGASGRTDTQYF.

This chain joins TRBV7-3 and TRBJ1-1; TRBD1 matches at 8 bases. The CDR3 consists of 13 residues. Trimming cost V 4 bases and J 3 bases; bases outside gene matches: 1. Germline loops: CDR1 SGHTA, CDR2 FQGTGA. This CDR3 reads CASSSGQDTEAFF. The CDR3, as DNA: TGTGCCAGCAGCTCGGGACAGGACACTGAAGCTTTCTTT.

The chain links TRBV5-1 to TRBJ1-3; D is ambiguous. V gave up 4 bases and J gave up 0 bases, with 14 bases separating them. The CDR3 is 16 amino acids. Germline V gene sequence: CDR1 SGHRS, CDR2 YFSETQ. The CDR3 sequence is CASSAGLVSSGNTIYF. DNA for the CDR3: TGCGCCAGCAGCGCGGGATTAGTGAGCTCTGGAAACACCATATATTTT.

This chain uses TRBV7-8 with TRBJ2-7, with D perhaps TRBD2 (6 bases). V was pared by 2 bases and J by 2 bases, with 13 bases between. CDR1 is SGHVS, CDR2 FQNEAQ, per germline. This CDR3 has 15 amino acids. Here the CDR3 reads CASSLRGGETYEQYF. The CDR3 nucleotides read TGTGCCAGCAGCTTAAGGGGCGGGGAGACCTACGAGCAGTACTTC.

Here the CDR3 DNA reads TGTGCCATCAGGGATAGCGGGAAGACCTACAATGAGCAGTTCTTC. This sequence encodes CAIRDSGKTYNEQFF. The rearrangement links TRBV10-3 to TRBJ2-1; 8 bases align to TRBD2. The CDR3 contains 15 residues. Per the germline V gene, CDR1 is ENHRY and CDR2 is SYGVKD. Germline trimming cut 6 bases from V and 2 bases from J; bases unmatched to any gene: 6.

V is TRBV2 and J is TRBJ2-2; maybe TRBD1 (6 bases). This CDR3 is 13 amino acids long. V was pared by 10 bases and J by 1 base, with 10 bases between. CDR1 is SNHLY and CDR2 is FYNNEI in the germline V gene. CDR3 amino acids: CATMDRNTGELFF. The CDR3 DNA is TGTGCCACCATGGACAGGAACACCGGGGAGCTGTTTTTT. Drawing the rest from reference TRBV2 and TRBJ2-2, the complete variable domain is EPEVTQTPSHQVTQMGQEVILRCVPISNHLYFYWYRQILGQKVEFLVSFYNNEISEKSEIFDDQFSVERPDGSNFTLKIRSTKLEDSAMYFCATMDRNTGELFFGEGSRLTVL.

This clone was seen only once. The J gene is TRBJ2-1, the V gene TRBV5-4; a possible D gene is TRBD2 (5 bases). The length of the CDR3 is 14 residues. The V gene lost 9 bases and the J gene lost 6 bases, with 19 bases spanning the gap. The germline gives CDR1 SGHNT, CDR2 YYREEE (reference sequence). CDR3 sequence: CAKWAAEAGNEQFF. CDR3 DNA sequence: TGTGCCAAGTGGGCAGCGGAGGCGGGCAATGAGCAGTTCTTC.

This chain's CDR3 is CASSVGGLTYNEQFF. CDR3 bases: TGTGCCAGCAGCGTAGGAGGACTTACTTACAATGAGCAGTTCTTC. This rearrangement joins TRBV9 to TRBJ2-1, with TRBD2 as a possible D gene (5 bases). The CDR3 consists of 15 residues. V gave up 0 bases and J gave up 4 bases, with 11 bases separating them. From germline, CDR1 is SGDLS and CDR2 YYNGEE.

The V and J genes are TRBV28 and TRBJ2-3; D gene unclear. There are 13 residues in the CDR3. Germline-derived CDR1 and CDR2 are MDHEN and SYDVKM. Trimming stripped 5 bases from V and 0 bases from J, with 6 bases between. CDR3 DNA: TGTGCCAGCAGTCCCCCGAGCACAGATACGCAGTATTTT. Its protein product is CASSPPSTDTQYF.

V usage is TRBV4-3 and J usage is TRBJ1-4, with a tentative D call TRBD1 (5 bases). Between the trimmed V and J ends, which lost 1 base and 0 bases, there was a span of 15 bases. Germline CDR1 and CDR2: LGHNA and YSLEER. CDR3 length: 18 amino acids. CDR3 sequence: CASSQGTGTLATNEKLFF. DNA of the CDR3: TGCGCCAGCAGCCAAGGAACCGGGACTCTTGCAACTAATGAAAAACTGTTTTTT.

This clone was recorded once. The rearrangement uses TRBV4-2 and TRBJ2-5, with 8 bases aligning to TRBD2. Germline V CDR1 and CDR2: LGHNA, YNFKEQ. This CDR3 is built from 16 residues. Losses at the gene ends were 1 base for V and 3 bases for J; bases not matched to a gene: 7. The CDR3 loop is CASSQARAAGEETQYF. The CDR3 DNA reads as TGTGCCAGCAGCCAAGCGCGCGCAGCGGGAGAAGAGACCCAGTACTTC.

The V call is TRBV28, the J call TRBJ2-7, with 7 positions matching TRBD1. The length of the CDR3 is 14 residues. The V gene end was trimmed by 3 bases and the J gene end by 3 bases; junction bases not matched to a gene: 5. Germline CDR1 reads MDHEN; CDR2 reads SYDVKM. The DNA for the CDR3 is TGTGCCAGCAGTTTCTGGCAGGGGGACTACGAGCAGTACTTC. As protein: CASSFWQGDYEQYF.

The chain combines TRBV12-3 or TRBV12-4 with TRBJ2-7, with D unclear. The CDR3 contains 11 residues. The germline V and J ends were trimmed by 6 bases and 4 bases, with 7 bases remaining between them. The DNA of the CDR3 is TGTGCCAGCAGCACACCGTACGAGCAGTACTTC. Protein product: CASSTPYEQYF.

J is TRBJ2-5 and V is TRBV11-1; D uncertain. Germline CDR1 and CDR2: SGHAT and FQDESV (reference sequence). V shed 0 bases and J shed 4 bases, with 3 bases lying between them. The CDR3 runs 12 residues. In DNA form, the CDR3 reads TGTGCCAGCAGCTTAGCGCGAGAGACCCAGTACTTC. This sequence encodes CASSLARETQYF.